These T cell receptor beta chains were read from a single sample in a study of blood T cell repertoires in COVID-19. Using immunoSEQ multiplex PCR, the repertoire was profiled, and TCRdb retains in-frame clones only, with some absent. The sample contains under 300,000 clones, approximately 86% of which appear only once. Specimen: PBMCs or T cells enriched from blood (not recorded which). Source of these receptors: a woman in her forties or fifties who had recovered from COVID-19. The CDR3 runs from the conserved cysteine through the conserved F or W. D genes are given only for firm matches. Size values are once, few and many counts, or a class for expanded clones, and some rows have none.

>-|TRBJ1-3|TRBV9|-
TGTGCCAGCAGCGCACAACCAGGGATTCCGGGAAACACCATATATTTT
CASSAQPGIPGNTIYF
>few|TRBJ1-2|TRBV5-5|-
TGTGCCAGCAGCTTGGCACACCCTAACTATGGCTACACCTTC
CASSLAHPNYGYTF
>-|TRBJ2-1|TRBV9|TRBD1
TGTGCCAGCAGCCCCCGACAGGGGTGGTACAATGAGCAGTTCTTC
CASSPRQGWYNEQFF
>-|TRBJ1-3|TRBV6-5|-
TGTGCCAGCAGGAGCCTCTCCTCTGGAAACACCATATATTTT
CASRSLSSGNTIYF
>-|TRBJ1-1|TRBV4-1|-
TGCGCCAGCAGCCAAGTAGGATTTCTTCGAGGATTTGAAGCTTTCTTT
CASSQVGFLRGFEAFF
>-|TRBJ2-4|TRBV10-3|TRBD2
TGTGCCATCAGTGAGGGACTAGCGGGAGAGACGGCCAAAAACATTCAGTACTTC
CAISEGLAGETAKNIQYF
>-|TRBJ1-2|TRBV27|-
TGTGCCAGCGGCCCCCGGGACTATGACCTCTATGGCTACACCTTC
CASGPRDYDLYGYTF
>-|TRBJ1-4|TRBV14|-
TGTGCCAGCAGCAGGACAGTGGTAAATGAAAAACTGTTTTTT
CASSRTVVNEKLFF
>-|TRBJ1-4|TRBV7-2|-
TGTGCCAGCAGCTTAGGACAGAAGTACAATGAAAAACTGTTTTTT
CASSLGQKYNEKLFF
>-|TRBJ1-4|TRBV6-5|-
TGTGCCAGCAGTTACTCATTTGGCCATGAAAAACTGTTTTTT
CASSYSFGHEKLFF
>-|TRBJ1-1|TRBV5-4|-
TGTGCCAGCAGCTTGAACACGAACACTGAAGCTTTCTTT
CASSLNTNTEAFF
>-|TRBJ2-5|TRBV15|TRBD1
TGTGCCACCAGCACATCGGGACAGGCGGCCTACACCCAGTACTTC
CATSTSGQAAYTQYF
>-|TRBJ1-3|TRBV7-8|-
TGTGCCAGCAGCCAGCCAGTACTTCAGGAAGGAAACACCATATATTTT
CASSQPVLQEGNTIYF
>few|TRBJ1-2|TRBV6-7|-
TGTGCCAGCAGTTACTCGATTACCATGGTCGGCTATGGCTACACCTTC
CASSYSITMVGYGYTF
>-|TRBJ2-3|TRBV28|TRBD2
TGTGCCAGCAGTCGGCGAGGGAGGGGCACAGATACGCAGTATTTT
CASSRRGRGTDTQYF
>-|TRBJ2-1|TRBV6-4|TRBD2
TGTGCCAGCAGTGAGACTAGCGGGGGATACAATGAGCAGTTCTTC
CASSETSGGYNEQFF
>-|TRBJ2-1|TRBV10-3|TRBD2
TGTGCCATCAGTGGGGGGACTAGCGGGAGTGTTAATGAGCAGTTCTTC
CAISGGTSGSVNEQFF
>-|TRBJ1-2|TRBV6-5|-
TGTGCCAGCATCCCCCGCGTGAGGGCTTCGGACTACACCTTC
CASIPRVRASDYTF
>once|TRBJ2-5|TRBV5-1|-
TGCGCCAGCAGCTTTAGTTCCGGCGGGCCCCAAGAGACCCAGTACTTC
CASSFSSGGPQETQYF
>few|TRBJ2-7|TRBV5-6|-
TGTGCCAGCAGCGGAAAACAGGGACGCAGCCACTACGAGCAGTACTTC
CASSGKQGRSHYEQYF
>-|TRBJ2-1|TRBV5-1|TRBD2
TGCGCCAGCAGCTCTAGCGGCATCGGGTTTGGAGAGCAGTTCTTC
CASSSSGIGFGEQFF